This T cell receptor (beta chain) was found in a study of T cell responses to AZD1222 COVID-19 vaccine. Study in general: Samples with a second dose at about 4 or about 12 weeks were pooled together.

Measured with immunoSEQ multiplex PCR; TCRdb has only the in-frame clones, and not every one. The data contain approximately 67,000 clones, 84% of them singletons. General study findings and limits: Spike-specific TCR breadth and depth were elevated following two AZD1222 doses.

V shed 0 bases and J shed 8 bases, with 11 bases lying between them. The CDR3 extends over 14 amino acids. The germline gives CDR1 SGDLS, CDR2 YYNGEE. Details on this clone: Antigen: not known.

The chain has TRBV9 and TRBJ1-4; D is uncertain. Sequencing was performed on peripheral blood, taken on day 0 of AZD1222 vaccination. This receptor was obtained from an adult in good health. This CDR3 is CASSVGVGMEKLFF. CDR3 nucleotides: TGTGCCAGCAGCGTAGGGGTAGGGATGGAAAAACTGTTTTTT. Drawing the rest from reference TRBV9 and TRBJ1-4, the complete variable domain is DSGVTQTPKHLITATGQRVTLRCSPRSGDLSVYWYQQSLDQGLQFLIQYYNGEERAKGNILERFSAQQFPDLHSELNLSSLELGDSALYFCASSVGVGMEKLFFGSGTQLSVL.